Only one count was recorded for the clone carrying this TCR beta chain. The treatment here: 15 to 20 received Ad26.COV2.S at low or high dose, single or two shots; several received placebo; per-sample allocation not given. After the first vaccine or placebo injection, samples were drawn on day 63. The data belong to a study of Ad26.COV2.S vaccination and SARS-CoV-2 variants. The method was immunoSEQ multiplex PCR; TCRdb's version includes in-frame clones alone and lacks a portion of them. The sample has 360,000 or so clones; about 88% are singletons. CDR3 length equals 15 residues. CDR1 LNHDA and CDR2 SQIVND come from the germline V gene (reference sequence). The V end was cut by 5 bases, the J end by 2 bases, with 15 bases between.

This TCR was recovered from a person aged 18-65 years who received the Ad26.COV2.S COVID-19 vaccine or a placebo. This chain joins TRBV19 and TRBJ1-2, with D possibly being TRBD1 (5 bases). The sequenced sample was peripheral blood, obtained in a trial of Ad26.COV2.S vaccine versus placebo. In nucleotides, the CDR3 is TGTGCCAGTAGTTCGGCCAAACGGGGGAACTATGGCTACACCTTC. Amino acid sequence: CASSSAKRGNYGYTF.